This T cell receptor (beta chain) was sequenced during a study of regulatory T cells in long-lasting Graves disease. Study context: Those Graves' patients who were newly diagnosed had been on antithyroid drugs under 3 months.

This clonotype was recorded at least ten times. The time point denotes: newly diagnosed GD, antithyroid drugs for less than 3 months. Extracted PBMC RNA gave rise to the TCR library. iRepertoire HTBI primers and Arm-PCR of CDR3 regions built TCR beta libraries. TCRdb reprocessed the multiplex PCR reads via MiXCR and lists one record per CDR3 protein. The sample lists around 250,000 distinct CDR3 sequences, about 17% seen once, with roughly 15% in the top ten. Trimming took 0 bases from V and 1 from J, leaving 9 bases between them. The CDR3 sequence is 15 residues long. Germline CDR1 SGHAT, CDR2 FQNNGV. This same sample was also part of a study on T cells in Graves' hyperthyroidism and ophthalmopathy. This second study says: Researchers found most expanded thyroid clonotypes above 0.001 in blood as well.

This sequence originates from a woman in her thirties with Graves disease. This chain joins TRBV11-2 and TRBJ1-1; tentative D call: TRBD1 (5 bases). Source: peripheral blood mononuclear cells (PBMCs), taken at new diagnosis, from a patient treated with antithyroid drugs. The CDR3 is CASSLDAGWNTEAFF. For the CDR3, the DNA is TGTGCCAGCAGCTTAGATGCAGGGTGGAACACTGAAGCTTTCTTT.